This T cell receptor (beta chain) was observed in a study of CD8 T cells in Susac syndrome. The study sequenced TCR beta in blood CD8+ and CD4+ T cells. Controls matched for age and sex were healthy donors. FACS was used to enrich TEMRA cells, whereas the CD8+ and CD4+ T cells were obtained by negative isolation. Reverse transcription used about 0.45 to 1 ug RNA and random hexamers. Via MiXCR, TCRdb re-called the immunoSEQ multiplex PCR reads, giving one row per CDR3 protein. The table records more than 95,000 distinct CDR3 sequences, just under 95% of them present only once. Germline loops: CDR1 SQVTM, CDR2 ANQGSEA. Trimming cost V 4 bases and J 2 bases, with 10 bases left between them. The CDR3 loop spans 13 amino acids. This clonotype was detected a few times.

The receptor was isolated from a human donor in good health. The chain combines TRBV29-1 with TRBJ2-3, with a possible D match to TRBD2 (5 bases). Specimen: CD4+ T cells from PBMCs. The CDR3 DNA sequence: TGCAGCGTTGGGCCGGACTCCACAGATACGCAGTATTTT. This encodes CSVGPDSTDTQYF.